This TCR beta chain was sequenced for a study of cytomegalovirus exposure and HLA in healthy donors. Of note for this clone: Its antigen is undetermined.

The CDR3 consists of 16 residues. The junction had 6 bases not matched to a gene; V was cut back by 1 base and J by 7 bases. CDR1 and CDR2 (germline): SGHVS, FQNEAQ. Study-level findings and limits: Data from an earlier analysis indicated that most TCR beta V segments were productive either about 90% or about 30% of the time. Researchers reported that a few CMV-associated chains were confirmed in vitro as CMV antigen-specific.

It was with 60 Vbeta and 13 Jbeta primers that the PCR ran. Repertoires were generated with immunoSEQ multiplex PCR, while TCRdb's copy carries only in-frame clones and drops some. The table lists some 160,000 clones, over 60% of them singletons. This chain joins TRBV7-8 and TRBJ2-1; 11 nucleotides align to TRBD2. The sequencing sample was made of PBMCs. The source of this sequence is a woman in her thirties in good health and CMV-seronegative. CDR3 in amino acids: CASSLGRLAGLNEQFF. CDR3 nucleotides: TGTGCCAGCAGCTTAGGGAGACTAGCGGGACTTAATGAGCAGTTCTTC. The variable domain in full, with the rest retrieved from reference TRBV7-8 and TRBJ2-1, is GAGVSQSPRYKVAKRGQDVALRCDPISGHVSLFWYQQALGQGPEFLTYFQNEAQLDKSGLPSDRFFAERPEGSVSTLKIQRTQQEDSAVYLCASSLGRLAGLNEQFFGPGTRLTVL.